This T cell receptor beta chain was identified during a study of blood T cell repertoires in COVID-19. Study-wide context: Acute and convalescent COVID-19 specimens originated in the United States, Italy and Spain.

Authors' analysis steps: Nucleated cell counts were estimated from reference gene primer amplification. The method was immunoSEQ multiplex PCR; TCRdb's version includes in-frame clones alone and lacks a portion of them. V and J calls and clone size are copied from that table; D and trimming were computed from the DNA. This table has roughly 410,000 clones, around 89% appearing once. Seattle-derived patients entered the study during active infection and were followed longitudinally. Sequencing was done on a sample of peripheral blood. This TCR came from a woman aged 40-49 years with COVID-19, enrolled during active disease.

CDR3 residues: CASSQDYRGPTYNEQFF. The CDR3 DNA sequence: TGTGCCAGCAGCCAGGATTACAGGGGGCCCACCTACAATGAGCAGTTCTTC. The chain links TRBV4-2 to TRBJ2-1, with 9 positions matching TRBD1. Germline V CDR1 and CDR2: LGHNA, YNFKEQ. V was clipped by 3 bases and J by 2 bases; unmatched bases: 8. The CDR3 covers 17 residues.